Reported below is one T cell receptor (beta chain). It has no known antigen specificity. Nothing much larger sits one base from this clone, and base qualities are not available. The sample belongs to a study of blood T cell repertoires in COVID-19 (dated by TCRdb to about 2020). The study in broad terms: Samples covering the acute and convalescent phases of COVID-19 were provided by collaborators in the United States, Italy and Spain. The material from the prospective study consisted of cDNA or gDNA derived from T cells, B-cell-depleted T cells, or PBMCs. Subjects who had been exposed to COVID-19, were actively infected with it, or had recovered from it provided the deeply sampled blood TCRbeta repertoires that made up the dataset. The repertoires were made available in a free public database intended to serve as a resource for research on the immune response to SARS-CoV-2. The samples were drawn from the first 160 participants of the ongoing ImmuneRACE study and from 1,254 subjects provided by 6 global collaborators. Nearly every sample came with metadata listing a de-identified subject ID, COVID-19 status, age in years and sex. Where available, HLA class I and class II types were taken from metadata supplied by the sample provider and were not determined by assay-based typing.

Clipping removes 8 bases from V and 6 bases from J, with 14 as the unmatched junction base count. From the cysteine up to the phenylalanine, the CDR3 has a length of 15 residues. Only the CDR3 DNA is retained, 45 bases long and in frame from the first base. The germline V gene (reference sequence) provides CDR1 MNHEY and CDR2 SMNVEV. Beyond this particular receptor, the publication reports: How much clinical and demographic metadata was included differed by source and by participant, and the metadata was provided uncurated.

Another Seattle source contributed samples from volunteer blood donors who had recovered from COVID-19. Collaborating institutions collected whole blood in K2EDTA tubes following their own protocols. For TCRbeta analysis, collaborator samples were shipped as frozen whole blood, as isolated PBMCs, or as DNA extracted from either sample type. The immunoSEQ Assay, a bias-controlled multiplex PCR, was used to amplify TCRbeta CDR3 regions from genomic DNA. Under the source paper's analysis protocol: The number of nucleated cells in each sample was estimated by amplification of reference gene primers within the assay. Sequence reads were collapsed and filtered to measure the absolute abundance of every unique TCRbeta CDR3 rearrangement. For each sample, productive Simpson clonality was calculated as the square root of Simpson's diversity index over productive rearrangements. TCRdb retrieved this table from immuneACCESS and kept in-frame rearrangements only. Not all clones are present; in checked studies, unresolved V genes account for under half, and no reason is known for the remainder. Clone size and the V and J calls come from that table; the DNA yielded D and trimming. The sample has 250,000 to 350,000 clones on record, around 87% of them singletons. The top ten clonotypes cover 2.2% of the sample.

The sample taken for sequencing was peripheral blood. This receptor was taken from a woman aged 45-65 years who had recovered from COVID-19. This chain joins TRBV27 to TRBJ1-2, and 8 bases in between align with TRBD1. The CDR3 sequence is CASSKSSSRGHGYTF. The DNA is TGTGCCAGCTCAAAGTCCTCATCCAGGGGGCATGGCTACACCTTC.